These T cell receptor beta chains were read from a single sample in a study of CD8 T cells in ankylosing spondylitis. Via MiXCR, TCRdb re-called the 5' RACE reads, giving one row per CDR3 protein. The sample gives some 450,000 distinct CDR3 sequences, over 15% of which show up once; over 1% is in the top ten. Sequenced material: blood, either unsorted or a sorted T cell fraction (not recorded which). The source of these receptors is a male donor with ankylosing spondylitis. The CDR3 runs from the conserved cysteine through the conserved F or W. A D gene is named only where the DNA matches it firmly. Size is omitted from some rows. Given values are once, few, many or a class for expanded clones.

D gene	clone size	V gene	J gene	CDR3 DNA	CDR3 protein
.	.	TRBV29-1	TRBJ2-3	TGCAGCGTTGCCGAGATGAGCACAGATACGCAGTATTTT	CSVAEMSTDTQYF
TRBD2	.	TRBV28	TRBJ2-1	TGTGCCAGCGGAAGAGCGGGAGGGTTTTTCAATGAGCAGTTCTTC	CASGRAGGFFNEQFF
TRBD1	many	TRBV10-3	TRBJ2-7	TGTGCCATCACCCGGGACAGCACCTACGAGCAGTACTTC	CAITRDSTYEQYF
.	few	TRBV18	TRBJ2-5	TGTGCCAGCTCGGAAACCGGGACCCAGTACTTC	CASSETGTQYF
TRBD1	.	TRBV3-1	TRBJ1-3	TGTGCCAGCAGCCGATGGACAGGGACTGGAAACACCATATATTTT	CASSRWTGTGNTIYF
TRBD1	many	TRBV12-3/TRBV12-4	TRBJ1-4	TGTGCCAGCAGTCAGGACAGGCCCAATGAAAAACTGTTTTTT	CASSQDRPNEKLFF
TRBD2	once	TRBV20-1	TRBJ2-3	TGCAGTGCTAGAGATCGCCTAGCGGGGGGTTATACGCAGTATTTT	CSARDRLAGGYTQYF
.	many	TRBV20-1	TRBJ1-5	TGCAGTGCCCGGACATTGGGCAATCAGCCCCAGCATTTT	CSARTLGNQPQHF
.	few	TRBV7-2	TRBJ2-5	TGTGCCAGCAGCCCCCAGGGACGGAGCCGAGGGGAGACCCAGTACTTC	CASSPQGRSRGETQYF
.	few	TRBV12-3/TRBV12-4	TRBJ2-7	TGTGCCAGCTCAACCATCGGGGGGCGCGAGCAGTACTTC	CASSTIGGREQYF
.	.	TRBV7-2	TRBJ1-1	TGTGCCAGCAGCTCAGCCGGGTTAAACACTGAAGCTTTCTTT	CASSSAGLNTEAFF
.	many	TRBV5-1	TRBJ2-3	TGCGCCAGCAGATTACTACCGAACACAGATACGCAGTATTTT	CASRLLPNTDTQYF
.	few	TRBV20-1	TRBJ2-3	TGCAGTGCAAATGTCGGGGCCACAGATACGCAGTATTTT	CSANVGATDTQYF
.	few	TRBV28	TRBJ2-2	TGTGCCAGCACCCTGGGAGGATTTCGCACCGGGGAGCTGTTTTTT	CASTLGGFRTGELFF
TRBD2	.	TRBV5-1	TRBJ2-7	TGCGCCAGCAGCTTGGGGACTAGCGGGAGTTGGCAGTACTTC	CASSLGTSGSWQYF
.	.	TRBV6-1	TRBJ1-4	TGTGCCAGCAGACCTCCAGGGCCAACTAATGAAAAACTGTTTTTT	CASRPPGPTNEKLFF
.	.	TRBV5-4	TRBJ2-5	TGTGCCAGCAGCTTGGGGGGGTTCTGGGGGACCCAGTACTTC	CASSLGGFWGTQYF
.	many	TRBV11-2	TRBJ2-7	TGTGCCAGCACTATTAGGGGAGGGGGCGGCCACGAGCAGTACTTC	CASTIRGGGGHEQYF
TRBD2	.	TRBV7-2	TRBJ2-3	TGTGCCAGCAGCTTAGGATTTGGTGGGAGGGAAGATACGCAGTATTTT	CASSLGFGGREDTQYF
TRBD1	.	TRBV15	TRBJ1-5	TGTGCCACCAGCCCGCGACAGGGAGACCAGCCCCAGCATTTT	CATSPRQGDQPQHF
.	.	TRBV5-1	TRBJ1-4	TGCGCCAGCAGCTTGGAACAGGTTCAAAAACTGTTTTTT	CASSLEQVQKLFF
TRBD2	.	TRBV10-3	TRBJ2-3	TGTGCCATCAGCATTAGCGGGGCAGATACGCAGTATTTT	CAISISGADTQYF
.	.	TRBV29-1	TRBJ1-2	TGCAGCGTTGCGGGGGGGACGGTGTCGGACTATGGCTACACCTTC	CSVAGGTVSDYGYTF
.	.	TRBV18	TRBJ1-2	TGTGCCAGCTCACCCCAAGAGACGGGAGGAGATGGCTACACCTTC	CASSPQETGGDGYTF
.	few	TRBV27	TRBJ2-2	TGTGCCAGCAGTGGAGGGGCGAACACCGGGGAGCTGTTTTTT	CASSGGANTGELFF
.	few	TRBV5-1	TRBJ2-7	TGCGCCAGCAGCTCCGGGACGGCCGCCTACGAGCAGTACTTC	CASSSGTAAYEQYF
.	.	TRBV5-1	TRBJ1-6	TGCGCCAGCAGCCCGGGGACAACAGGGAATTCACCCCTCCACTTT	CASSPGTTGNSPLHF
.	few	TRBV20-1	TRBJ2-3	TGCAGTGCTAGGGCGGGGGCTCCAGATACGCAGTATTTT	CSARAGAPDTQYF
TRBD1	.	TRBV7-8	TRBJ1-5	TGTGCCAGCAGCAAGGGACAGGGGGACAATCAGCCCCAGCATTTT	CASSKGQGDNQPQHF